Included here is one T cell receptor beta chain sequence, with context. Other nucleotide sequences from this sample produce the same CDR3. The assay was immunoSEQ multiplex PCR, and TCRdb's table has in-frame clones only and misses some. The sample includes around 2,000,000 clones, roughly 94% seen only once; the top ten take 0.13%. The data derive from a study of shared clonotypes between healthy human individuals. As for the study in general: Participating donors consisted of two women and a few men aged 18 to 49.

V lost 5 bases and J lost 1, with 9 bases in between. Germline assignment: CDR1 SGHVS and CDR2 FQNEAQ. The CDR3 sequence is 13 residues long. This receptor was taken from a man younger than 35 in good health. The sequencing sample was made of naive CD4+ T cells sorted from blood. Subset noted: CD45RA+ positively selected. This chain uses TRBV7-8 with TRBJ2-7, with D perhaps TRBD2 (5 bases). The CDR3 reads CASSRTSSYEQYF. The CDR3 DNA reads as TGTGCCAGCAGCCGAACTAGTTCCTACGAGCAGTACTTC.